This entry concerns a single T cell receptor beta chain. These data are taken from a study of blood T cell repertoires in COVID-19. About the study: Both acute and convalescent COVID-19 samples were obtained from the United States, Italy and Spain. In each case, the material was cDNA or gDNA derived from T cells, B-cell-depleted T cells, or PBMCs.

Under the authors' procedure: The assay estimated nucleated cells by amplifying reference gene primers. Libraries were prepared by immunoSEQ multiplex PCR; TCRdb keeps only in-frame clonotypes and omits some of them. Clone size and V and J calls were adopted from that table, with D and trimming inferred from the DNA. The repertoire holds approximately 61,000 clones, around four fifths seen once, with approximately 5% in the top ten. V trimming: 5 bases; J trimming: 0 bases; junction bases outside the gene matches: 0. The length of the CDR3 is 14 residues. CDR1 is MDHEN, CDR2 SYDVKM, per germline. J is TRBJ2-1 and V is TRBV28; 8 nucleotides align to TRBD2. The receptor comes from a man in his 70s with acute or convalescent COVID-19. The sequenced sample was peripheral blood. The CDR3 DNA reads as TGTGCCAGCAGTAGCGGGAGCTCCTACAATGAGCAGTTCTTC. Translated, it gives CASSSGSSYNEQFF.